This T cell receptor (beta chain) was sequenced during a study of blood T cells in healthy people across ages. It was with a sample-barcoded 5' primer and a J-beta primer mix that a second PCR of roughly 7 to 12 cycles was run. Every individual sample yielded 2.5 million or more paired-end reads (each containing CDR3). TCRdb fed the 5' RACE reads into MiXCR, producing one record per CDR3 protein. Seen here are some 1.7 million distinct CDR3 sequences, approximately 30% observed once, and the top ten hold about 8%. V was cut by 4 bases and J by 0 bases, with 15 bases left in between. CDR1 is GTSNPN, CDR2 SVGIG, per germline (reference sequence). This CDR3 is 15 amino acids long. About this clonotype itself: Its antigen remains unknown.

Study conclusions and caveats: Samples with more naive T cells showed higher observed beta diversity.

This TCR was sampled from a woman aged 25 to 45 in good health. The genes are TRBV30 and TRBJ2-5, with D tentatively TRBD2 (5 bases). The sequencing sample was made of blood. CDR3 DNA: TGTGCCTGGAAATCTGAGCGGAAGTACCAAGAGACCCAGTACTTC. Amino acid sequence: CAWKSERKYQETQYF.